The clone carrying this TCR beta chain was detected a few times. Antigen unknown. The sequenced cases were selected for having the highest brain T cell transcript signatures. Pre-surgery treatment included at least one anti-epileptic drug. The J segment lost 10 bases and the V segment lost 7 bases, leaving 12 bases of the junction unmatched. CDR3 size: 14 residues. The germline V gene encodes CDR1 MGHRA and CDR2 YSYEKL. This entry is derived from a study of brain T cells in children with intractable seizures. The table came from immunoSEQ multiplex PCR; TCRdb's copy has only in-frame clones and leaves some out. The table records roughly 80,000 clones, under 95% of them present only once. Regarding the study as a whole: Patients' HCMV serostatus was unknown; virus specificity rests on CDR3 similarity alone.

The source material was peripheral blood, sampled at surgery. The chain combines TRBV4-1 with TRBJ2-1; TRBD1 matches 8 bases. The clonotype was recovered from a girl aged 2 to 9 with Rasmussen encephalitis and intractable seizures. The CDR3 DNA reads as TGCGCCAGCACCGAGGCAGGGGGCCTCTGGGAGCAGTTCTTC. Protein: CASTEAGGLWEQFF.